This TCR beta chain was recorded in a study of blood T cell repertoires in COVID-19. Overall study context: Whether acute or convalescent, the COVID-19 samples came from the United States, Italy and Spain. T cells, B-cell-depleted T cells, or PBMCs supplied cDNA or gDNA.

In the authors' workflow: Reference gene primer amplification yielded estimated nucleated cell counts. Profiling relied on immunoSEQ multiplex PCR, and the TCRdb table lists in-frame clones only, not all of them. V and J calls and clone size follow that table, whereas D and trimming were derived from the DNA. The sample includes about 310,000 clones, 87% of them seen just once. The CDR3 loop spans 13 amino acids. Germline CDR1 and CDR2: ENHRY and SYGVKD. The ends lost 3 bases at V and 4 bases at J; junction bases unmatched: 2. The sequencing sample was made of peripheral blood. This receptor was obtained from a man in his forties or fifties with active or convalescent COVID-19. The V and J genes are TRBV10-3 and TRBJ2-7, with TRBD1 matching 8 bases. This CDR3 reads CAISENRGYEQYF. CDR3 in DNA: TGTGCCATCAGTGAAAACAGGGGGTACGAGCAGTACTTC.